Given below is one T cell receptor (beta chain) in context. This table comes from immunoSEQ multiplex PCR, and its TCRdb copy is limited to in-frame clones, with some not included. Here the sample spans some 70,000 clones, about 83% being singletons. V lost 5 bases to trimming and J lost 2 bases; unmatched junction nucleotides: 8. From germline, CDR1 is MDHEN and CDR2 SYDVKM. The CDR3 consists of 16 residues. This sample was included in a study of control samples from healthy donors and cancer patients. The sequencing input was blood. The clonotype comes from a man between 60 and 75 years old in good health. The chain couples TRBV28 to TRBJ2-7, with TRBD2 matching over 11 bases. This CDR3 reads CASSLTGTSGTYEQYF. The CDR3 DNA is TGTGCCAGCAGTCTAACCGGGACTAGCGGAACCTACGAGCAGTACTTC.